The rows below give T cell receptor beta chains drawn from one sample of a study of cytomegalovirus exposure and HLA in healthy donors. Clones were sequenced by immunoSEQ multiplex PCR, and TCRdb holds only the in-frame ones, with some missing. The repertoire consists of 45,000 to 55,000 clones, with roughly 80% occurring once and the leading ten covering 8.1%. Sequencing input: PBMCs. The source is a man aged 30 to 39 in good health and CMV-seropositive. Both conserved end residues are part of each CDR3. A D gene is named only where the DNA matches it firmly. Part of the rows lack a size; the others show once, few, many or a class for expanded clones.

v_call,d_call,j_call,clone_size,cdr3_nt,cdr3_aa
TRBV29-1,NA,TRBJ2-7,NA,TGCAGCGTTTCTAGAGACGGAAAGCAGTACTTC,CSVSRDGKQYF
TRBV5-1,NA,TRBJ2-3,NA,TGCGCCAGCAGCTTGGGGGGCTACACAGATACGCAGTATTTT,CASSLGGYTDTQYF
TRBV27,TRBD1,TRBJ2-1,NA,TGTGCCAGCACCTGGGGACAGGGATCGAATGAGCAGTTCTTC,CASTWGQGSNEQFF
TRBV7-8,NA,TRBJ2-2,NA,TGTGCCAGCAGCTTAGGGGCGGGATCGACGAACACCGGGGAGCTGTTTTTT,CASSLGAGSTNTGELFF
TRBV2,TRBD1,TRBJ1-5,NA,TGTGCCAGCAATGGTGACGGACAGGACAATCAGCCCCAGCATTTT,CASNGDGQDNQPQHF
TRBV5-6,TRBD1,TRBJ2-7,NA,TGTGCCAGCAGGGAGGGACAGGCACCCTACGAGCAGTACTTC,CASREGQAPYEQYF
TRBV7-8,NA,TRBJ2-3,NA,TGTGCCAGCAGCTTATTGTCTGATACGCAGTATTTT,CASSLLSDTQYF
TRBV19,TRBD1,TRBJ2-2,NA,TGTGCCAGTAGCCCCCCAAACGCGGACAGGGCTACCGGGGAGCTGTTTTTT,CASSPPNADRATGELFF
TRBV29-1,NA,TRBJ1-3,NA,TGCAGCGTTGTCGGAGACACCATATATTTT,CSVVGDTIYF
TRBV5-1,NA,TRBJ1-3,NA,TGCGCCAGCAGCTTGGCCGGGGCTGGAAACACCATATATTTT,CASSLAGAGNTIYF
TRBV19,TRBD2,TRBJ2-7,NA,TGTGCCAGTAGTATTGGGGCCGGGACTAGCGGGGTGATCTCCTACGAGCAGTACTTC,CASSIGAGTSGVISYEQYF
TRBV5-1,NA,TRBJ1-4,NA,TGCGCCAGCAGCTCGCGTGGGGGAGGAGATGAAAAACTGTTTTTT,CASSSRGGGDEKLFF
TRBV7-9,NA,TRBJ1-4,NA,TGTGCCAGCAGCTTAGCACAGGGCAATGAAAAACTGTTTTTT,CASSLAQGNEKLFF
TRBV6-5,TRBD2,TRBJ2-1,once,TGTGCCAGCAGGGGTAGCGGGGAGGAGCAGTTCTTC,CASRGSGEEQFF
TRBV13,NA,TRBJ2-2,NA,TGTGCCAGCAGCTTAGGGAGAACAGGACCCACCGGGGAGCTGTTTTTT,CASSLGRTGPTGELFF
TRBV5-4,TRBD1,TRBJ2-2,NA,TGTGCCAGCAGCACAGGACAGGGGAACACCGGGGAGCTGTTTTTT,CASSTGQGNTGELFF
TRBV6-1,TRBD1,TRBJ2-7,few,TGTGCCAGCAGTTTAACCGGGACAGGGGTTAGCGAGCAGTACTTC,CASSLTGTGVSEQYF
TRBV19,TRBD2,TRBJ2-5,NA,TGTGCCAGTAGTCCCCCCGGGACTAGCGGAGACTGGGAGACCCAGTACTTC,CASSPPGTSGDWETQYF
TRBV6-6,NA,TRBJ1-5,few,TGTGCCAGCAGCGACAGGTATAGCAATCAGCCCCAGCATTTT,CASSDRYSNQPQHF
TRBV5-1,NA,TRBJ1-4,NA,TGCGCCAGCAGCTTGGAGGGGGATCCCAGGGAAAAACTGTTTTTT,CASSLEGDPREKLFF
TRBV7-9,TRBD1,TRBJ2-1,once,TGTGCCAGCAGCTCTAGGACAGGGAGCTCCTACAATGAGCAGTTCTTC,CASSSRTGSSYNEQFF
TRBV20-1,TRBD1,TRBJ2-7,NA,TGCAGTGCTCGACAGGGGTACGAGCAGTACTTC,CSARQGYEQYF
TRBV2,TRBD2,TRBJ2-1,NA,TGTGCCAGCAGTGAAGTTTCACTAGCGGGGGGTCGGAATGAGCAGTTCTTC,CASSEVSLAGGRNEQFF
TRBV30,TRBD1,TRBJ2-7,NA,TGTGCCTGGAGGAAACCACAGGGGGTTTGGGAGCAGTACTTC,CAWRKPQGVWEQYF
TRBV7-6,NA,TRBJ2-5,NA,TGTGCCAGCAGCTCCGAGGGGGACGGAGAGACCCAGTACTTC,CASSSEGDGETQYF
TRBV6-6,TRBD1,TRBJ1-4,NA,TGTGCCAGCAGTCGGACAGGGGGGGGTGAAAAACTGTTTTTT,CASSRTGGGEKLFF
TRBV19,TRBD1,TRBJ1-4,few,TGTGCCAGTCACGCCGGGACAGGCCATGAAAAACTGTTTTTT,CASHAGTGHEKLFF
TRBV27,NA,TRBJ2-1,NA,TGTGCCAGCAGTTTTCAAGCTCCCAATGAGCAGTTCTTC,CASSFQAPNEQFF
TRBV9,NA,TRBJ1-1,NA,TGTGCCAGCAGCGTAGAAGCGACGGTTAACACTGAAGCTTTCTTT,CASSVEATVNTEAFF